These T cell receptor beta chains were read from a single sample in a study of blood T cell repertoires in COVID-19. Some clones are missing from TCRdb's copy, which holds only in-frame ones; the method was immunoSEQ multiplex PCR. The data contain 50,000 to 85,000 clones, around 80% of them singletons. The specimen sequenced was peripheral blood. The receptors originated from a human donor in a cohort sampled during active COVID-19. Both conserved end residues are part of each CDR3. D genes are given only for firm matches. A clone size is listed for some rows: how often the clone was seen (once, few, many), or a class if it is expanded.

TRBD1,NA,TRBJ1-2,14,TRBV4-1,TGCGCCAGCAGCCAAGAACCAGGGGGACGCGGCTACACCTTC,CASSQEPGGRGYTF
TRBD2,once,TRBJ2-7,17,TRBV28,TGTGCCAGCAGTCCATACCTCGCGACTAGCGGGAGAACGGAGCAGTACTTC,CASSPYLATSGRTEQYF
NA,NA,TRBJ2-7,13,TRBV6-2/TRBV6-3,TGTGCCAGCAGTTGGTCAGGATTTTACGAGCAGTACTTC,CASSWSGFYEQYF
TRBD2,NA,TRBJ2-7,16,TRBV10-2,TGCGCCAGCAGTGATCCAGTAGCGGGGAGAACTCACGAGCAGTACTTC,CASSDPVAGRTHEQYF
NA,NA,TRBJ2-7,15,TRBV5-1,TGCGCCAGCAGCTTAGGGGTGGCAGGGGCCTACGAGCAGTACTTC,CASSLGVAGAYEQYF
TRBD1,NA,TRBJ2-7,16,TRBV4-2,TGTGCCAGCAGCCAAGAATGGGGACAGAGCTCCTACGAGCAGTACTTC,CASSQEWGQSSYEQYF
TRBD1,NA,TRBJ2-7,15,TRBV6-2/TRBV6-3,TGTGCCAGCAGTTACTCTCAGGGGGCAGGCAACGAGCAGTACTTC,CASSYSQGAGNEQYF
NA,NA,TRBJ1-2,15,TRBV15,TGTGCCACCAGCAGAGATAACAGGGCTGACTATGGCTACACCTTC,CATSRDNRADYGYTF
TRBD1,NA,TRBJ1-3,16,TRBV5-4,TGTGCCAGCAGCATTGCTGGGGACAGCTATGGAAACACCATATATTTT,CASSIAGDSYGNTIYF
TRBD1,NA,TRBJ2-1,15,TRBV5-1,TGCGCCAGCAACCCAGACAGGGGTGCCTACAATGAGCAGTTCTTC,CASNPDRGAYNEQFF
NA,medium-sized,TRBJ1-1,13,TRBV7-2,TGTGCCAGCAGAGAGGACAGCCACACTGAAGCTTTCTTT,CASREDSHTEAFF
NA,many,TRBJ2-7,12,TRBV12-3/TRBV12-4,TGTGCCAGCAGCCCAGGACTTCGCGAGCAGTACTTC,CASSPGLREQYF
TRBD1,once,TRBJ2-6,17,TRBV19,TGTGCCAGTAAAAAGACAGGGGGCGCATCCGGGGCCAACGTCCTGACTTTC,CASKKTGGASGANVLTF
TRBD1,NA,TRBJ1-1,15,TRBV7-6,TGTGCCAGCAGCCTACAGGGGGCGCGGGACACTGAAGCTTTCTTT,CASSLQGARDTEAFF
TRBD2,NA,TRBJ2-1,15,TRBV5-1,TGCGCCAGCAGCTTGACACTAGCGGGAGGGGGTGAGCAGTTCTTC,CASSLTLAGGGEQFF
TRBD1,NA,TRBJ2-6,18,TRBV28,TGTGCCAGCAGTTCCGGGACAGGGTCTTCGTGGGGGGCCAACGTCCTGACTTTC,CASSSGTGSSWGANVLTF
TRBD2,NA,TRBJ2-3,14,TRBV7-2,TGTGCCAGCAGCTTTAGCGGGAGCGCTGATACGCAGTATTTT,CASSFSGSADTQYF
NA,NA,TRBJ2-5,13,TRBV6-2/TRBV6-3,TGTGCCAGCAGTTACTCGACAATGGAGACCCAGTACTTC,CASSYSTMETQYF
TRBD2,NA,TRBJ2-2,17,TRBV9,TGTGCCAGCAGCGTAGCTATTGCGGGAGGGGGCACCGGGGAGCTGTTTTTT,CASSVAIAGGGTGELFF
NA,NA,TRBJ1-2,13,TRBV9,TGTGCCAGCAGCGTTAGCGGAATAGGCGGCTACACCTTC,CASSVSGIGGYTF
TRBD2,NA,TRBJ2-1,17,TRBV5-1,TGCGCCAGCAGCCCCCGACCAACAGTGGCGGGGGGGGATGAGCAGTTCTTC,CASSPRPTVAGGDEQFF
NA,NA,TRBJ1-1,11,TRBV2,TGTGCCAGCACGGGGGGGACTGAAGCTTTCTTT,CASTGGTEAFF
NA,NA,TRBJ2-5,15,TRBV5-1,TGCGCCAGCAGCTTGGAGGGTAATCCTAGCGAGACCCAGTACTTC,CASSLEGNPSETQYF
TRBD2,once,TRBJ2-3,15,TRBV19,TGTGCCAGTTCCCCCCTAGCGGTCAACACAGATACGCAGTATTTT,CASSPLAVNTDTQYF
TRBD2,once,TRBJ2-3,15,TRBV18,TGTGCCAGCTCACCACCACTAGCGGGAAGGGATACGCAGTATTTT,CASSPPLAGRDTQYF
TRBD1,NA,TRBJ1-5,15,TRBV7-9,TGTGCCAGCAGCAAAGGGACAGATAGCAATCAGCCCCAGCATTTT,CASSKGTDSNQPQHF
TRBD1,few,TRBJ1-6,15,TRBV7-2,TGTGCCAGCAGCAACAGACAGGGGGCGGGATCACCCCTCCACTTT,CASSNRQGAGSPLHF
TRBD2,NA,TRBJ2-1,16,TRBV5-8,TGTGCCAGCACCAACCCTAGCGGGAGTGGGCGTTGGGTGCAGTTCTTC,CASTNPSGSGRWVQFF
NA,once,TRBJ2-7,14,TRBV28,TGTGCCAGCAGTTTACTGGACACCTCCTACGAGCAGTACTTC,CASSLLDTSYEQYF
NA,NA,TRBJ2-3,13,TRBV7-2,TGTGCCAGCAGCTTAGTCCCGGGGAATACGCAGTATTTT,CASSLVPGNTQYF
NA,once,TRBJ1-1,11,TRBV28,TGTGCCAGCAGGCTTGGGACAACCGCTTTCTTT,CASRLGTTAFF
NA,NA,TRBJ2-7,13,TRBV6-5,TGTGCCAGCGGTAGCCGAAACCCCTACGAGCAGTACTTC,CASGSRNPYEQYF
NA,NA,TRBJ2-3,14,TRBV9,TGTGCCAGCAGCGCGGGAGTTACCACAGATACGCAGTATTTT,CASSAGVTTDTQYF
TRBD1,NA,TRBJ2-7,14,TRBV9,TGTGCCAGCAGCGTAGGACAGGGTACCTACGAGCAGTACTTC,CASSVGQGTYEQYF
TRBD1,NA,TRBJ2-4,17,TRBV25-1,TGTGCCAGCAGTCAGACAGGGGTGGACGCGGCCAAAAACATTCAGTACTTC,CASSQTGVDAAKNIQYF
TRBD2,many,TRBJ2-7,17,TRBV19,TGTGCCAGTACGACGGGGGCGGCTAGCGGGAGAAAGTACGAGCAGTACTTC,CASTTGAASGRKYEQYF
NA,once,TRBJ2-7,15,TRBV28,TGTGCCAGCGTCGGGCCTAGCGACAGCTCCTACGAGCAGTACTTC,CASVGPSDSSYEQYF
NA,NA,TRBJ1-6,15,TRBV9,TGTGCCAGCAGGTCAGGGGTTTCCTATAATTCACCCCTCCACTTT,CASRSGVSYNSPLHF
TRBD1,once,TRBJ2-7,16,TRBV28,TGTGCCAGCAGTTTATACGGGACAGGGGACTCCTACGAGCAGTACTTC,CASSLYGTGDSYEQYF
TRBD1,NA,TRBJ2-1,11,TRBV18,TGTGCCAGCTCACCCGGGACAGGGCAGTTCTTC,CASSPGTGQFF
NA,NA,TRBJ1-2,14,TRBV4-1,TGCGCCAGCAGCCAAGTCCCGGGGGACTATGGCTACACCTTC,CASSQVPGDYGYTF
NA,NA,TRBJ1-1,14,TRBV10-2,TGCGCCAGCAGTAGCAGGGAGGGGATAACTGAAGCTTTCTTT,CASSSREGITEAFF
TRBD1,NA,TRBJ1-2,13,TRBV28,TGTGCCAGCAGTGTCGGCAGGGGGGCTGGCTACACCTTC,CASSVGRGAGYTF
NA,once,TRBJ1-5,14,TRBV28,TGTGCCAGCAGCCTGGGGGGTGGAAATCAGCCCCAGCATTTT,CASSLGGGNQPQHF
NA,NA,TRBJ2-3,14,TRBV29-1,TGCAGCGTTTCACTGGGGGGGCCTGGAGATACGCAGTATTTT,CSVSLGGPGDTQYF
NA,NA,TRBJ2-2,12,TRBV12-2,TGTCACCCGGGACTCAACACCGGGGAGCTGTTTTTT,CHPGLNTGELFF
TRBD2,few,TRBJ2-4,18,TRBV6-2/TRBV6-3,TGTGCCAGCAGTTCGAGGGGACTAGCGGGAGCGGGGGATCTTATTCAGTACTTC,CASSSRGLAGAGDLIQYF
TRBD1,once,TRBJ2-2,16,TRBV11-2,TGTGCCAGCAGCCCCCGGGACAGGGGATACACCGGGGAGCTGTTTTTT,CASSPRDRGYTGELFF
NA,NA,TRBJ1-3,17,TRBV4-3,TGCGCCAGCAGCCAAGCAATGGGCCGGGGCTCTGGAAACACCATATATTTT,CASSQAMGRGSGNTIYF
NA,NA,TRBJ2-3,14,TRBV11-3,TGTGCCAGCAGCTTAACAGCCGGAACAGATACGCAGTATTTT,CASSLTAGTDTQYF
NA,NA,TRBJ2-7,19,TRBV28,TGTGCCAGCAGTTTATCCCGCCCGACTTTACGAGGACACTCCTACGAGCAGTACTTC,CASSLSRPTLRGHSYEQYF
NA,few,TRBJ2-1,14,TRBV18,TGTGCCAGCTCACCATATACAGAGCACAATGAGCAGTTCTTC,CASSPYTEHNEQFF
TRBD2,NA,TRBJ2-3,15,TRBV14,TGTGCCAGCAGCCAACAACTAGCGAGCACAGATACGCAGTATTTT,CASSQQLASTDTQYF
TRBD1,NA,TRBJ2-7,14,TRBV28,TGTGCCAGCAGTCCTCAGGGGGCCCCTCAGGAGCAGTACTTC,CASSPQGAPQEQYF
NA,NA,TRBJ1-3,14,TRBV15,TGTGCCACCAGCTCGGTAACTACTGGAAACACCATATATTTT,CATSSVTTGNTIYF
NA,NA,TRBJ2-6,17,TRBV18,TGTGCCAGCTCACCGCCATGGGCGACCTCTGGGGCCAACGTCCTGACTTTC,CASSPPWATSGANVLTF
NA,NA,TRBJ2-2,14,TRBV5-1,TGCGCCAGCAGCTCGACACTGAACACCGGGGAGCTGTTTTTT,CASSSTLNTGELFF
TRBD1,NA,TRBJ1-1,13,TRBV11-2,TGTGCCAGCAGTCCTCAGGGGGGCACCGAAGCTTTCTTT,CASSPQGGTEAFF
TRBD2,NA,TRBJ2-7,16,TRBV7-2,TGTGCCAGCAGCCGCCACGGGAGCGGGAGCTCCTACGAGCAGTACTTC,CASSRHGSGSSYEQYF